This T cell receptor (beta chain) was documented in a study of CXCR3-negative and CXCR3-positive naive CD8 T cells. The wider study: Overall TRB read output was some 140 million, and each library contained about 1.5 +/- 0.3 million reads.

Through 5' RACE with UMI labels, the TRB cDNA libraries were prepared. TCRdb processed the 5' RACE reads again and assigns one entry to each CDR3 protein, with no DNA. With some 150,000 distinct CDR3 sequences in the sample, the ten largest clones hold around 0.5%. Study-level results: TRB CDR3 hydrophobicity was greater in CXCR3-positive naive cells than in CXCR3-negative naive cells. Memory CD8+ T cell repertoires were far less diverse than both naive subsets.

Comments on this clonotype: Antigen: not known.

In germline, CDR1 is SGHAT, CDR2 FQNNGV. The CDR3 extends over 15 amino acids. The receptor was isolated from a human donor in good health. Some clones in this sample may be carry-over from other donors' samples. The chain is built from TRBV11-2 and TRBJ2-3; TCRdb indicates TRBD2, and absent DNA this call remains unverified. Sequencing input: naive CXCR3+ CD8+ T cells from blood. Indicated subset: CD45RO-CCR7+CD27+CD95- naive CD8+ T cells expressing CXCR3 (TNR3+). The CDR3: CASSFSGGATDTQYF.